A single T cell receptor (beta chain) is shown here with its context. These data belong to a study of CD8 T cells in Susac syndrome. After extraction with the RNeasy kit, roughly 0.45 to 1 ug of the RNA was reverse transcribed using random hexamers. TCR beta CDR3 was amplified by immunoSEQ multiplex PCR. This amplification extended across 54 Vbeta and 13 Jbeta segments. MiXCR was run by TCRdb on the immunoSEQ multiplex PCR reads, yielding one entry per CDR3 protein. Here the sample spans 25,000 to 30,000 distinct CDR3 sequences, roughly 94% being singletons. The CDR3 loop spans 14 amino acids. Germline V gene lookup returns CDR1 SGDLS and CDR2 YYNGEE. Trimming left V 0 bases short and J 0 bases short, with 7 bases between.

The sequenced sample was CD8+ T cells from PBMCs. The gene calls are TRBV9 and TRBJ2-7, with D perhaps matching TRBD1 (5 bases). This receptor was identified in a human donor in good health. This CDR3 is CASSVEDSSYEQYF. The CDR3 DNA sequence: TGTGCCAGCAGCGTAGAAGACAGCTCCTACGAGCAGTACTTC.